Described below is a single T cell receptor (beta chain) sequence and its context. Its antigen is not identified. The data originate from a study of response to subunit inactivated influenza vaccine. Broader study findings: It was the authors' suggestion that each seasonal influenza vaccination recruits few new T cells.

TCRdb reprocessed the RT-PCR reads with MiXCR, giving one entry per CDR3 protein. The sample lists 500,000 to 600,000 distinct CDR3 sequences; over 10% were seen once. This clonotype originated in a man aged 50 to 59 who received an inactivated influenza vaccine. Sample: PBMCs from blood, taken around seven weeks after vaccination.

CDR3 in amino acids: CASSLPRQGSFVTGELFF. CDR3 bases: TGTGCCAGCAGCTTACCCCGACAGGGTTCGTTTGTGACCGGGGAGCTGTTTTTT. This chain joins TRBV7-8 and TRBJ2-2; TRBD1 matches 7 bases. The CDR3 loop spans 18 amino acids. Germline V CDR1 and CDR2: SGHVS, FQNEAQ. Trimming at V came to 2 bases and at J to 5 bases, leaving 14 bases not matched to a gene.